This note documents a single T cell receptor (beta chain) sequence. This clone was seen only a few times. Its antigen specificity is not known. No much larger clone is present one base from it, and per-base qualities are unavailable. The record originates from a study of cytomegalovirus exposure and HLA in healthy donors (dated by TCRdb to between 2016 and 2019). Background for the entire study: An earlier analysis of several hundred of the donors reported 276 Gb of sequence data and around 120 million unique TCR beta sequences obtained from about 179 million T cells. Genome-wide SNP genotypes for about 55% of the roughly 670 donors were used in a later genetic analysis, which treated that subset as a discovery cohort. Class I and class II HLA loci were covered by the typing at four-digit resolution. In the later analysis, no new phenotypic data were used to find candidate immune exposures; instead, reliance was placed on TCR beta sequences and their occurrence across donors. Besides the first cohort of some 670 subjects, a separate validation cohort made up of over a hundred different subjects was used. Roughly 300 gigabases of sequencing data and 70 million to 100 million unique TCR sequences were included in an early release covering under 650 HLA-typed donors. The study profiled the T cell repertoires of hundreds of subjects by immunosequencing and related them to cytomegalovirus serostatus. Donor age, sex, ethnicity and CMV serostatus were collected together with the repertoire data. The study combined high-throughput TCR immunosequencing, statistical association of individual TCRs with disease status, and machine learning to predict cytomegalovirus infection status. Typing coverage varied by locus: roughly 629-630 donors for A, B, C, DRB1 and DQB1; under 550 for DQA1; about 600 for DPA1; roughly 470 for DPB1. Every repertoire in the discovery cohort had been generated on one and the same sequencing platform. Across under 500 genotyped donors of the cohort, an average of roughly 250,000 unique TCR beta nucleotide sequences per donor were sequenced, and approximately 17% of those sequences were non-productive. Of the approximately 400 genotyped donors, 65% to 90% were placed in the genetic ancestry cluster associated with self-reported Caucasian donors. An earlier analysis of approximately 640 of the donors applied high-throughput TCR beta sequencing to assess whether each TCR beta V gene segment acted as functional or pseudogenic. Several DR-DQ haplotypes were treated as single units for association and clustering because of strong linkage in the cohort. The aim of the study was to test whether cataloging public T cell receptors could identify signatures of past pathogen exposure. A later analysis re-analyzed previously published TCR beta repertoires from several hundred donors and added high-resolution HLA genotyping to study TCR occurrence patterns.

The germline ends are 3 bases apart after V is trimmed by 0 bases and J by 1 base. The CDR3 spans 13 residues, from the cysteine through the phenylalanine. The entry retains the CDR3 DNA only, 39 bases that are in frame from base 1. Based on the germline V gene (reference sequence), the CDR1 and CDR2 sequences are LNHDA and SQIVND. Receptor libraries were prepared by the immunoSEQ multiplex PCR assay. A mixture of 60 forward primers for TCR Vbeta segments and 13 reverse primers for TCR Jbeta segments was used in the multiplex PCR. Amplification of the CDR3 region of rearranged TCR beta genes was performed with a multiplex PCR assay on genomic DNA. The Illumina HiSeq System was used to sequence the amplified TCR beta libraries as 87-base-pair reads. For the original study's pipeline: In a later analysis, some 80 million unique TCR beta chains were counted across the 650 to 750 repertoires, and roughly 11 million of these chains were shared by at least two donors. Raw reads were error-corrected and collapsed into unique sequences by a nearest-neighbor algorithm in which closely related sequences were merged to remove PCR and sequencing errors. CDR3 sequences were aligned to IMGT reference sequences to assign V, D and J gene segments. For a sequence to be retained, a match of at least six nucleotides to both a V gene segment and a J gene segment was required. Rearrangements were called productive when the CDR3 lacked stop codons and stayed in frame with V and J; all others were non-productive. Following IMGT convention, CDR3 was defined as the stretch from the second conserved V-encoded cysteine up to the conserved J-encoded phenylalanine. Sequences without an unambiguous match to a single V gene segment were excluded from the earlier analysis of almost 600 of the donors. An earlier analysis of just under 600 of the donors called V segments functional above 56.7% productive rearrangements and segregating when the between-donor standard deviation exceeded 5%. A statistical classification framework was built to diagnose cytomegalovirus status from the catalog of TCR beta chain sequences. In a later analysis, TCR nucleotide sequences were compared against IMGT/GENE-DB human TR gene sequences so that V and J genes could be assigned. The TCRdist pipeline was used in a later analysis to assign CDR3 sequences and most-parsimonious VDJ recombination scenarios. In a later analysis, each TCR beta chain was defined by its CDR3 amino acid sequence together with its V-gene family, and reads lacking a unique V-gene family were excluded. A later analysis removed 450 to 600 highly shared, low-generation-probability nucleotide sequences to deal with suspected cross-contamination and a sequencing artifact. In a later analysis, a clonal expansion index for each public chain was calculated from normalized within-repertoire ranks of inferred template counts. In a later analysis, generation probabilities were computed with a VDJ recombination model fitted to out-of-frame rearrangements, and the resulting probabilities were checked against IGoR. In a later analysis, TCR-TCR, TCR-HLA and TCR-CMV co-occurrence was scored with hypergeometric tests, and a repertoire-size bias correction was applied to TCR pairs. A later analysis estimated false discovery rates by permuting HLA or CMV assignments 20 times. In a later analysis, co-occurring TCRs were grouped with DBSCAN, and TCRdist sequence similarity was added when clustering was performed within HLA-allele-positive subsets. Co-occurrence clustering excluded repertoires with fewer than 30,000 or more than 120,000 public chains, plus five with anomalous nucleotide sharing. TCRdb mirrors the immuneACCESS table, restricted to in-frame sequences. Some clones are absent from its copies; in checked studies, under half trace to an unresolved V gene, and the reason for the others is unknown. V and J calls and clone size are copied from that table; D and trimming were computed from the DNA. The table for this sample lists more than 80,000 clones; over 70% of them were counted only once. In total, the top ten clones hold approximately 2.8% of the sample.

What the work shows at the level of the full study, not this receptor alone: An earlier analysis of approximately 540 of the donors showed that most TCR beta V segments appeared in productive rearrangements either about 87% or about 30% of the time, which broadly matched IMGT annotations. An association between a missense DCLRE1C variant and V-gene and J-gene trimming of TCR beta chains was found in a later genetic analysis and replicated in an independent cohort. In both the original and validation cohorts, the classifier was reported to diagnose cytomegalovirus status with high specificity and sensitivity. Several of the top co-occurrence clusters appeared to be linked to parvovirus B19, influenza, CMV and Epstein-Barr virus, according to a later analysis. Roughly uniform sequencing depth across donors was assumed in presence/absence analyses, although this assumption may not hold. A later analysis found that most CMV-associated TCR beta chains appeared HLA-restricted, with HLA associations seemingly driven largely by CMV exposure. The 87-base-pair reads could not distinguish some IMGT-functional V segments, including TRBV6-2 and TRBV6-3, so those segments were excluded. Approximately 18 rarely observed V segments, including chromosome 9 orphons, were excluded from the earlier analysis of 550 to 700 of the donors because counts were too low. The cohort was sequenced for TCR beta chains only, and without alpha or paired-chain data the features that could be detected were limited. A further reported finding was that TCR beta sequences accurately predicted the HLA-A and HLA-B alleles for most subjects in the first cohort. In a later analysis, HLA-associated TCR beta chains were found to be more clonally expanded and to have lower generation probabilities than equally common non-associated chains. In vitro tests confirmed that a few of the cytomegalovirus-associated TCR beta chains recognize cytomegalovirus antigens. Because HLA typing was missing for some donors at each locus, association tests included only the typed subset. When HLA alleles, especially DR and DQ, strongly co-occurred, TCR associations were difficult to assign to individual alleles. The authors suggested that the approach could potentially be generalized to other disease states and immunological phenotypes. Across donors, most TCR sequences were observed very rarely, whereas some public TCRs were present in many individuals. Correlated functional status among segregating V segments might be attributable to linkage disequilibrium, but an unknown experimental factor could not be ruled out. The only immune exposure information available for the cohort was CMV serostatus. In a later genetic analysis, fewer N-insertions in productive TCRs were reported among donors in an Asian-associated ancestry cluster than the roughly 700-donor mean. A later analysis found that TCR association rates varied across HLA loci, with DRB1 alleles showing the most associated TCRs and HLA-C alleles the fewest. Specific HLA alleles were associated with some 15,000 TCR beta sequences at a false discovery rate of 0.05 in a later analysis. The study listed around 160 TCR beta chains as associated with cytomegalovirus. A cluster of highly shared sequence variants was judged likely to be a technical artifact of the sequencing pipeline.

The cohort comprised fewer than 750 healthy bone marrow donors. At the time of sampling, all cohort members were nominally healthy, though unrecorded immune exposures were likely present. The donor tested CMV seropositive, placing the donor among the approximately 290 seropositive members of the cohort. Each donor provided a peripheral blood sample, and peripheral blood mononuclear cells were used for TCR beta sequencing. Genomic DNA was extracted from the blood cell samples with the Qiagen DNeasy Blood Extraction Kit. This clonotype was sampled from a male donor in good health and CMV-seropositive. What was sequenced was PBMCs. The rearranged segments are TRBV19 and TRBJ1-1; a confident D gene designation cannot be given. The CDR3 protein is CASSIDWNTEAFF. The DNA is as follows: TGTGCCAGTAGTATAGACTGGAACACTGAAGCTTTCTTT. The CDR3, completed at both ends by the reference TRBV19 and TRBJ1-1 genes, gives the full variable domain DGGITQSPKYLFRKEGQNVTLSCEQNLNHDAMYWYRQDPGQGLRLIYYSQIVNDFQKGDIAEGYSVSREKKESFPLTVTSAQKNPTAFYLCASSIDWNTEAFFGQGTRLTVV.